The 18 T cell receptor beta chains in this list originate from one sample, sequenced in a study of Ad26.COV2.S vaccination and SARS-CoV-2 variants. The assay was immunoSEQ multiplex PCR, and TCRdb's table has in-frame clones only and misses some. The sample has about 500,000 clones; roughly nine tenths are singletons. Treatment in this sample: around 19 received Ad26.COV2.S at low or high dose, single or two shots; 5 received placebo; per-sample allocation not given. Following the first vaccine or placebo injection, samples were taken on day 63. Here the sequenced sample was peripheral blood, taken in a trial of Ad26.COV2.S vaccine versus placebo. These receptors were collected from a person between 18 and 60 years old who received the Ad26.COV2.S COVID-19 vaccine or a placebo.

The genes are TRBV5-5 and TRBJ1-6, with TRBD1 as a possible D gene (6 bases). The CDR3 loop spans 19 amino acids. V was pared by 4 bases and J by 0 bases, with 20 bases between. CDR1 SGHKS and CDR2 YYEKEE come from the germline V gene (reference sequence). CDR3 loop: CASSTDSQIGSSYNSPLHF. CDR3 DNA: TGTGCCAGCAGCACGGACAGTCAAATCGGGAGCTCCTATAATTCACCCCTCCACTTT.

The genes are TRBV19 and TRBJ2-5, with 7 bases identical to TRBD2. The trim removed 2 bases at V and 5 bases at J, leaving 8 bases unmatched. Looked up from germline, CDR1 is LNHDA and CDR2 is SQIVND (reference sequence). The CDR3 covers 15 residues. The CDR3 reads CASSILAGDFETQYF. Here the CDR3 DNA reads TGTGCCAGTAGTATACTGGCGGGAGATTTTGAGACCCAGTACTTC.

This chain links TRBV15 with TRBJ1-1; TRBD1 might be the D (6 bases). This CDR3 contains 15 residues. The V gene's germline CDR1 is LNHNV and CDR2 YYDKDF (reference sequence). V was trimmed by 3 bases and J by 5 bases, leaving 16 bases between them. In nucleotides, the CDR3 is TGTGCCACCAGCAGGTACTCTGGGGGCCTTACTGAAGCTTTCTTT. This sequence encodes CATSRYSGGLTEAFF.

The chain carries TRBV4-1 and TRBJ2-3; no firm D call. The CDR3 consists of 16 residues. V was shortened by 2 bases and J by 2 bases, with 14 bases between the two germline ends. Per the germline V gene, CDR1 is MGHRA and CDR2 is YSYEKL. The CDR3 coding sequence is TGCGCCAGCAGCCAATATGCGGCTGCGCTCACAGATACGCAGTATTTT. Its translation: CASSQYAAALTDTQYF.

The rearrangement joins TRBV28 to TRBJ1-3; TRBD1 agrees at 7 bases. The CDR3 sequence is 15 residues long. Unmatched junction bases numbered 6, after V lost 3 bases and J lost 4 bases. Germline lookup yields CDR1 MDHEN and CDR2 SYDVKM. The CDR3 nucleotides read TGTGCCAGCAGTTTGGATACAGGGGTAGGAAACACCATATATTTT. Protein product: CASSLDTGVGNTIYF.

The chain links TRBV4-3 to TRBJ1-5; 7 bases are a match to TRBD1. V shed 5 bases and J 3 bases; nucleotides not matched to a gene: 7. Germline V CDR1 and CDR2: LGHNA, YSLEER. The CDR3 is 15 amino acids. This chain's CDR3 is CASSSIQGNNQPQHF. In DNA, the CDR3 is TGCGCCAGCAGCTCGATACAGGGGAACAATCAGCCCCAGCATTTT.

This clone was recorded only once. This chain joins TRBV11-2 and TRBJ2-3; D may correspond to TRBD1 or TRBD2 (5 bases each). Germline V gene data show CDR1 as SGHAT and CDR2 as FQNNGV. This CDR3 is 18 amino acids long. Trimming cost V 5 bases and J 3 bases, with 24 bases left between them. The CDR3 DNA is TGTGCCAGCAGCCGCGACGCAGGGAGCCTCCCGGGGACAGATACGCAGTATTTT. Translated: CASSRDAGSLPGTDTQYF.

The V and J genes are TRBV2 and TRBJ1-3; D not certain. CDR1 is SNHLY, CDR2 FYNNEI, per germline. The CDR3 totals 14 residues. Trimming pared 7 bases from V and 4 bases from J, leaving 14 bases between. The DNA of the CDR3 is TGTGCCAGCAACCTTAGAGGGTTGGGAAACACCATATATTTT. Residues: CASNLRGLGNTIYF.

The CDR3 coding sequence is TGTGCCAGCAGCTTAAGTGGGTGGGCCACGAACTATGGCTACACCTTC. This encodes CASSLSGWATNYGYTF. The chain combines TRBV5-4 with TRBJ1-2, with unresolved D. CDR1 is SGHNT, CDR2 YYREEE, per germline (reference sequence). The CDR3 loop spans 16 amino acids. Trimming took 2 bases from V and 2 from J, leaving 16 bases between them.

The chain carries TRBV24-1 and TRBJ1-4; D unresolved. The CDR3 is 13 residues long. V was cut by 9 bases and J by 5 bases, with 12 bases left in between. Germline lookup yields CDR1 KGHDR and CDR2 SFDVKD. CDR3 protein: CATADGGNEKLFF. In nucleotides, the CDR3 is TGTGCCACCGCGGACGGTGGGAATGAAAAACTGTTTTTT.

The gene calls are TRBV27 and TRBJ2-2, with 9 bases lining up with TRBD1. This CDR3 is built from 15 residues. With 3 bases clipped from V and 3 bases from J, the junction kept 2 bases outside the gene matches. Germline V gene data show CDR1 as MNHEY and CDR2 as SMNVEV (reference sequence). The CDR3 spells CASSFGTGYTGELFF. CDR3 coding DNA: TGTGCCAGCAGTTTTGGGACAGGGTACACCGGGGAGCTGTTTTTT.

The chain employs TRBV7-9 and TRBJ1-2; D not certain. V lost 3 bases and J lost 3, with 8 bases in between. The CDR3 runs to 13 residues. Per germline, CDR1 SEHNR and CDR2 FQNEAQ (reference sequence). The CDR3 region is CASSFQPDYGYTF. The CDR3 bases are TGTGCCAGCAGCTTCCAACCGGACTATGGCTACACCTTC. The variable domain in full, with the rest retrieved from reference TRBV7-9 and TRBJ1-2, is DTGVSQNPRHKITKRGQNVTFRCDPISEHNRLYWYRQTLGQGPEFLTYFQNEAQLEKSRLLSDRFSAERPKGSFSTLEIQRTEQGDSAMYLCASSFQPDYGYTFGSGTRLTVV.

The chain is built from TRBV6-4 and TRBJ2-1; 7 bases are shared with TRBD2. V shed 2 bases, J shed 9 bases, and the junction held 10 bases outside the gene matches. The length of the CDR3 is 15 residues. Germline assignment: CDR1 MRHNA and CDR2 SNTAGT. The DNA for the CDR3 is TGTGCCAGCAGTGACGAGGGAGCGGGATGGGGTGAGCAGTTCTTC. It translates to CASSDEGAGWGEQFF.

The chain recombines TRBV7-3 with TRBJ2-1; 7 bases match TRBD2. The length of the CDR3 is 20 residues. V lost 5 bases, J lost 3 bases, and 22 bases stayed unmatched. CDR1 is SGHTA, CDR2 FQGTGA, per germline. CDR3 nucleotides: TGTGCCAGCAGCCCACTGGGTTCGTTAGCGGGCGCTACAAACTACAATGAGCAGTTCTTC. Translation: CASSPLGSLAGATNYNEQFF. Based on the CDR3 plus reference TRBV7-3 and TRBJ2-1, the full variable domain is GAGVSQTPSNKVTEKGKYVELRCDPISGHTALYWYRQSLGQGPEFLIYFQGTGAADDSGLPNDRFFAVRPEGSVSTLKIQRTERGDSAVYLCASSPLGSLAGATNYNEQFFGPGTRLTVL.

This chain uses TRBV19 with TRBJ1-2, with 7 bases that match TRBD1. Germline loops: CDR1 LNHDA, CDR2 SQIVND (reference sequence). CDR3 length: 14 residues. V lost 4 bases to trimming and J lost 5 bases; unmatched junction nucleotides: 7. CDR3 in DNA: TGTGCCAGTAGTACGACAGGGACTGCTTATGGCTACACCTTC. This encodes CASSTTGTAYGYTF. The full variable domain, completed using reference TRBV19 and TRBJ1-2, is DGGITQSPKYLFRKEGQNVTLSCEQNLNHDAMYWYRQDPGQGLRLIYYSQIVNDFQKGDIAEGYSVSREKKESFPLTVTSAQKNPTAFYLCASSTTGTAYGYTFGSGTRLTVV.

This sequence joins TRBV5-5 and TRBJ1-1, with TRBD1 as a possible D gene (5 bases). The V gene's germline CDR1 is SGHKS and CDR2 YYEKEE (reference sequence). Trimming removed 0 bases at V and 5 bases at J, with 11 bases between. The CDR3 loop spans 14 amino acids. Written as DNA, the CDR3 is TGTGCCAGCAGCTTGGAGATGGGGGTGACTGAAGCTTTCTTT. It yields the protein CASSLEMGVTEAFF.

The chain is built from TRBV19 and TRBJ1-5, with TRBD1 as a possible D gene (5 bases). The CDR3 consists of 13 residues. The V end was cut by 3 bases, the J end by 6 bases, with 9 bases between. Germline V CDR1 and CDR2: LNHDA, SQIVND (reference sequence). As DNA, the CDR3 is TGTGCCAGTAGTATCAGGGTGAGTCAGCCCCAGCATTTT. This encodes CASSIRVSQPQHF. Looking up the rest from reference TRBV19 and TRBJ1-5 gives the full variable domain: DGGITQSPKYLFRKEGQNVTLSCEQNLNHDAMYWYRQDPGQGLRLIYYSQIVNDFQKGDIAEGYSVSREKKESFPLTVTSAQKNPTAFYLCASSIRVSQPQHFGDGTRLSIL.

This CDR3 is CASSPTSGSMYEQYF. CDR3 bases: TGTGCCAGCTCACCGACTAGCGGGAGTATGTACGAGCAGTACTTC. V is TRBV18 and J is TRBJ2-7; 12 bases match TRBD2. V lost 3 bases and J lost 4; bases outside the gene matches: 4. Germline CDR1 is KGHSH and CDR2 is LQKENI. This CDR3 spans 15 amino acids.